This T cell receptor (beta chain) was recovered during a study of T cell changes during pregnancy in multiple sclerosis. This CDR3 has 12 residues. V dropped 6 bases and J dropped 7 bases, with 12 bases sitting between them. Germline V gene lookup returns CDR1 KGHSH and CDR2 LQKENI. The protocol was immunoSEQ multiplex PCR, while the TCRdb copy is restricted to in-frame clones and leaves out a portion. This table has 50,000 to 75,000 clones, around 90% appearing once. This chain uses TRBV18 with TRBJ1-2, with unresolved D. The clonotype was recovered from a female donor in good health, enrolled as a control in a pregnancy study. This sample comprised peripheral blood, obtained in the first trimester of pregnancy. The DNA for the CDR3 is TGTGCCAGCTCCCCCGATGTCGGTGGCTACACCTTC. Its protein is CASSPDVGGYTF. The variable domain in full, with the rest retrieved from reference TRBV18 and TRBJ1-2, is NAGVMQNPRHLVRRRGQEARLRCSPMKGHSHVYWYRQLPEEGLKFMVYLQKENIIDESGMPKERFSAEFPKEGPSILRIQQVVRGDSAAYFCASSPDVGGYTFGSGTRLTVV.